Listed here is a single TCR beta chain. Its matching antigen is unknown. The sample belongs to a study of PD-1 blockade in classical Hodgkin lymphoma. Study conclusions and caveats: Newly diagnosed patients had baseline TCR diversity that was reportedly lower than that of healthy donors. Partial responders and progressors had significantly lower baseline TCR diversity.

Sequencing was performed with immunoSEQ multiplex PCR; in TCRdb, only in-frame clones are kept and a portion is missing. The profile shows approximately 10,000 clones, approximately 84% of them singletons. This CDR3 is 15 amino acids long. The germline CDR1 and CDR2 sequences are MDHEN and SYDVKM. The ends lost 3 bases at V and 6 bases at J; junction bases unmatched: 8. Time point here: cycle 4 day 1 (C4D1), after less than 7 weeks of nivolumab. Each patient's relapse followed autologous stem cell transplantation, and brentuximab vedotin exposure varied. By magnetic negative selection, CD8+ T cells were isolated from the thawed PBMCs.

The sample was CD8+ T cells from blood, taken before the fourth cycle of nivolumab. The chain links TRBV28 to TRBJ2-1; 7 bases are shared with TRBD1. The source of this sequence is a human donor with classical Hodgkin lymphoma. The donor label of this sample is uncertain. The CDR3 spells CASSLQQGWVNEQFF. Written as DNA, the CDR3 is TGTGCCAGCAGTTTGCAACAGGGGTGGGTCAATGAGCAGTTCTTC.